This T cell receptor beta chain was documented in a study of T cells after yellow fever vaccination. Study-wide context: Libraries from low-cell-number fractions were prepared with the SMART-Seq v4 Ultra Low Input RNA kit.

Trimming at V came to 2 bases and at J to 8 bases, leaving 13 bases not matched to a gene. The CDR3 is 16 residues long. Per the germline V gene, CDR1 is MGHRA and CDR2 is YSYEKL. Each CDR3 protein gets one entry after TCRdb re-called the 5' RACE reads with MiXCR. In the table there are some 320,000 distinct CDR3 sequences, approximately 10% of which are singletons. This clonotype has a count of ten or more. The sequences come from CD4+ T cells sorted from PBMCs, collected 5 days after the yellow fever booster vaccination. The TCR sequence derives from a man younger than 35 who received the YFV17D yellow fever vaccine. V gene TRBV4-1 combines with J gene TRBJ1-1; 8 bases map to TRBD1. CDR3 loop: CASSQFGRGQVKEAFF. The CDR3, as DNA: TGCGCCAGCAGCCAATTCGGTCGGGGACAGGTGAAAGAAGCTTTCTTT.